This passage covers 10 T cell receptor beta chains from one sample sequenced in a study of molecular identifiers for immune sequencing clone quantification. TCRdb recomputed calls from the PCR reads with MiXCR, one row per CDR3 protein. In the table there are 350,000 or so distinct CDR3 sequences, roughly 23% of which are singletons. Sequencing input: naive CD8+ T cells from blood, with Jurkat cell RNA spiked in. Stated subset: FACS-sorted CD8+CD4-CCR7+CD45RA+ naive T cells. These receptors were obtained from a human donor in good health. Some libraries in this study had Jurkat cell RNA spiked in.

This clonotype was found many times. This sequence joins TRBV29-1 and TRBJ1-1; perhaps TRBD1 as D (6 bases). CDR3 length: 13 residues. The germline V gene has CDR1 SQVTM and CDR2 ANQGSEA. Trimming removed 1 base from V and 2 bases from J, with 8 bases in between. The CDR3 protein is CSVEGGTNTEAFF. The CDR3 nucleotides read TGCAGCGTTGAAGGGGGGACAAACACTGAAGCTTTCTTT.

As for this clonotype: A much bigger clone sits one base away, suggesting this may be a read error. The chain joins TRBV4-2 to TRBJ2-7; 13 bases are shared with TRBD2. The J segment lost 4 bases and the V segment lost 5 bases, leaving 8 bases of the junction unmatched. The CDR3 totals 16 residues. The V gene's germline CDR1 is LGHNA and CDR2 YNFKEQ. The CDR3 sequence is CASSETSGRPQYEQYF. The DNA of the CDR3 is TGTGCCAGCAGCGAGACTAGCGGGAGGCCCCAGTACGAGCAGTACTTC.

With respect to this clonotype: A much larger clone lies a single base off, so this may be a read error. The chain employs TRBV28 and TRBJ2-7; D is uncertain. This CDR3 is 13 amino acids long. Germline V gene lookup returns CDR1 MDHEN and CDR2 SYDVKM. The CDR3 loop is CASSFMGSCEQYF. DNA of the CDR3: TGTGCCAGCAGTTTCATGGGCTCCTGCGAGCAGTACTTC.

The genes are TRBV6-5 and TRBJ2-7; D unclear. The length of the CDR3 is 14 residues. Trimming took off 7 bases at V and 0 bases at J, with 13 bases between the two ends. The germline CDR1 and CDR2 sequences are MNHEY and SVGAGI. CDR3 sequence (DNA): TGTGCCAGCACCGAGACACTGAGCTCCTACGAGCAGTACTTC. It translates to CASTETLSSYEQYF.

This clonotype occurred a few times. V gene TRBV11-2 combines with J gene TRBJ1-1; D call uncertain. The V end lost 8 bases, the J end lost 0 bases, and 7 bases lay between the germline ends. Germline V gene lookup returns CDR1 SGHAT and CDR2 FQNNGV. The CDR3 is made up of 12 amino acids. The CDR3: CASAILNTEAFF. CDR3 in DNA: TGTGCCAGCGCGATCTTGAACACTGAAGCTTTCTTT.

This clonotype has ten or more counts. The J gene is TRBJ2-3, the V gene TRBV12-3 or TRBV12-4; 10 nucleotides agree with TRBD2. The CDR3 is 15 residues long. The trim removed 2 bases at V and 4 bases at J, leaving 3 bases unmatched. As DNA, the CDR3 is TGTGCCAGCAGTTTAAGCGGGGGGGCGGCAGATACGCAGTATTTT. Translation gives CASSLSGGAADTQYF.

In this sample, this clonotype turned up a few times. The V gene is TRBV4-1, the J gene TRBJ1-1; unclear D gene. The germline V and J ends were trimmed by 0 bases and 2 bases, with 10 bases remaining between them. In germline, CDR1 is MGHRA, CDR2 YSYEKL. This CDR3 spans 15 amino acids. CDR3 bases: TGCGCCAGCAGCCAAGATCGGAGCTACAACACTGAAGCTTTCTTT. Translating it yields CASSQDRSYNTEAFF.

On this clonotype: A much larger clone differs from this one at a single base, so this may be a read error. The gene calls are TRBV5-1 and TRBJ2-3, with D possibly being TRBD1 or TRBD2 (5 bases each). The length of the CDR3 is 15 residues. Per the germline V gene, CDR1 is SGHRS and CDR2 is YFSETQ. The CDR3 spells CASSPPGRGTDAQYF. CDR3 sequence (DNA): TGCGCCAGCAGTCCACCGGGACGAGGAACAGATGCGCAGTATTTT.

This clonotype was recorded many times. The CDR3 nucleotides read TGTGCCAGCAGCCAAAGTACTAGCGGGATCTACTACGAGCAGTACTTC. Protein: CASSQSTSGIYYEQYF. The V gene is TRBV14, the J gene TRBJ2-7; 10 bases map to TRBD2. Losses at the gene ends were 2 bases for V and 3 bases for J; bases not matched to a gene: 7. This CDR3 has 16 residues. Germline CDR1 and CDR2: SGHDN and FVKESK.

This clonotype was detected ten times or more. The chain uses TRBV6-2 or TRBV6-3 and TRBJ2-3, with D tentatively TRBD1 or TRBD2 (5 bases each). The CDR3 has 15 residues. Deletions cut 3 bases from V and 1 base from J, with 11 bases between. Germline loops: CDR1 MNHEY, CDR2 SVGEGT. The DNA of the CDR3 is TGTGCCAGCAGTTATGGGACCCCTGGCACAGATACGCAGTATTTT. Residues: CASSYGTPGTDTQYF.